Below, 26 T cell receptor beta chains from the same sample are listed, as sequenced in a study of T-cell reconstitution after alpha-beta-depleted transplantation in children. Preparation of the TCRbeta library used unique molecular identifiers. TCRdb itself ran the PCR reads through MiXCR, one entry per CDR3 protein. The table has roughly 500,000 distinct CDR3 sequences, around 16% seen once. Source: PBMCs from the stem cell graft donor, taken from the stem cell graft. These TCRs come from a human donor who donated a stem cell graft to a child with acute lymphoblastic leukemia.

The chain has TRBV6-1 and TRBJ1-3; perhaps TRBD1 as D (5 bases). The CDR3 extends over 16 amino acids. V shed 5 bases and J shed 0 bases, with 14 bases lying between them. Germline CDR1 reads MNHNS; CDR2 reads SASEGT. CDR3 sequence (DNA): TGTGCCAGCAGTCCCAAAGGGACGTTCTCTGGAAACACCATATATTTT. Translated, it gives CASSPKGTFSGNTIYF.

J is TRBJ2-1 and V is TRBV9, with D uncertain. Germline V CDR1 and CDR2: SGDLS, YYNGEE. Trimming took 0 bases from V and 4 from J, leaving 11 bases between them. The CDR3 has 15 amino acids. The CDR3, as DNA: TGTGCCAGCAGCGTAGCTCTGGGCAGTTACAATGAGCAGTTCTTC. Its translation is CASSVALGSYNEQFF.

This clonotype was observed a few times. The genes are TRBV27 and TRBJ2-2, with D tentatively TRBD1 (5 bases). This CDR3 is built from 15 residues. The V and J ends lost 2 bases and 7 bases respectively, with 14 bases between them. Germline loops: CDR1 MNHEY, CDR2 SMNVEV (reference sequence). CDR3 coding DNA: TGTGCCAGCAGTTTAAGGGCAGGGTTCAGCGGGGAGCTGTTTTTT. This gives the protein CASSLRAGFSGELFF.

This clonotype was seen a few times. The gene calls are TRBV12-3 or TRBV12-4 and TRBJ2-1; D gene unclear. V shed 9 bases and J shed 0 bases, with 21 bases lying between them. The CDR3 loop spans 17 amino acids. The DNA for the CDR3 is TGTGCCAGTGAAAAGGTTGGATTTGGAAGCTCCTACAATGAGCAGTTCTTC. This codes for CASEKVGFGSSYNEQFF.

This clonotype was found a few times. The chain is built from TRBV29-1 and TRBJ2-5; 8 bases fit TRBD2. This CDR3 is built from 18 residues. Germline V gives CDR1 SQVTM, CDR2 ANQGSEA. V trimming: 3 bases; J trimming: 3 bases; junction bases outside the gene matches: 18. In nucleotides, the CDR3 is TGCAGCGTTGACGGATCGATAGAAAGCGGGAGTATTAAAGAGACCCAGTACTTC. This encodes CSVDGSIESGSIKETQYF.

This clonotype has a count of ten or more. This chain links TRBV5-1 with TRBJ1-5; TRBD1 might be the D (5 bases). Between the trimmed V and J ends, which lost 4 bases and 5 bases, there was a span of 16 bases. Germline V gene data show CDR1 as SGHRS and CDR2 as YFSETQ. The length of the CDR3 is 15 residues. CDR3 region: CASSPEGPYYQPQHF. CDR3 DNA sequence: TGCGCCAGCAGCCCGGAGGGGCCGTATTATCAGCCCCAGCATTTT. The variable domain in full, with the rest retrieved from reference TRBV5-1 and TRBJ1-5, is KAGVTQTPRYLIKTRGQQVTLSCSPISGHRSVSWYQQTPGQGLQFLFEYFSETQRNKGNFPGRFSGRQFSNSRSEMNVSTLELGDSALYLCASSPEGPYYQPQHFGDGTRLSIL.

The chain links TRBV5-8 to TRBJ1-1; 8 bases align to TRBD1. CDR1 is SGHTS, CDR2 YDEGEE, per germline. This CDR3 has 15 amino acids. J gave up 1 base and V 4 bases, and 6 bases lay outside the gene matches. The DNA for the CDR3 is TGTGCCAGCAGCCACACAGGACAGGGGAACACTGAAGCTTTCTTT. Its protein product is CASSHTGQGNTEAFF.

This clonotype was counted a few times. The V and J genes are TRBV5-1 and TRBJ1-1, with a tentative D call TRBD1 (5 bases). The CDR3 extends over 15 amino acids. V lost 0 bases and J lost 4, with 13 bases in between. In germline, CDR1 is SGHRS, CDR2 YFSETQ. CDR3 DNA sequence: TGCGCCAGCAGCTTGGAAGTAGGGGTCGGCACTGAAGCTTTCTTT. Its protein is CASSLEVGVGTEAFF.

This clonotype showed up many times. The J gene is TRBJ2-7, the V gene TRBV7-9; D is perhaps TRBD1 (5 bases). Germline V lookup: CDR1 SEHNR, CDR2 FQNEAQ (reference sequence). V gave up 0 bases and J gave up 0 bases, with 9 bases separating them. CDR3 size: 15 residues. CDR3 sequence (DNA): TGTGCCAGCAGCTTAGCTCCGACAGTCTCCTACGAGCAGTACTTC. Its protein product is CASSLAPTVSYEQYF.

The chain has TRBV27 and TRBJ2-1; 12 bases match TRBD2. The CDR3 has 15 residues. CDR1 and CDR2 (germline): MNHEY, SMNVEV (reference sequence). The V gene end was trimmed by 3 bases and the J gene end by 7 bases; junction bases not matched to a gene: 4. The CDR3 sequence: CASSLGLAGLNEQFF. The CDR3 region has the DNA TGTGCCAGCAGTTTGGGACTAGCGGGCTTAAATGAGCAGTTCTTC.

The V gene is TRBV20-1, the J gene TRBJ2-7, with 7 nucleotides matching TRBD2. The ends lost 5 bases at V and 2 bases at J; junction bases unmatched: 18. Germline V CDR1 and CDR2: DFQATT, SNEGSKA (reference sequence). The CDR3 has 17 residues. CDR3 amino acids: CSAPGLRSGEGPYEQYF. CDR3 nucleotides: TGCAGTGCTCCAGGACTACGGAGCGGGGAGGGCCCCTACGAGCAGTACTTC.

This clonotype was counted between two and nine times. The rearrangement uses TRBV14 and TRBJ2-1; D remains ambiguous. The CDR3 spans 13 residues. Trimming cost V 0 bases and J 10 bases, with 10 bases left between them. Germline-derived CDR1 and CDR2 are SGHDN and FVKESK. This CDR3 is CASSQDTRLEQFF. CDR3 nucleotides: TGTGCCAGCAGCCAAGACACCCGATTGGAGCAGTTCTTC.

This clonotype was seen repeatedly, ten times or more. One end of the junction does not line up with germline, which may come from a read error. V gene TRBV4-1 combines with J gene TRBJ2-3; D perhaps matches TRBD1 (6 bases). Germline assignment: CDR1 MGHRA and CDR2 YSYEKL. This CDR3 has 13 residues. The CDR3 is CASSQGSTDTQYF. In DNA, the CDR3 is TGTGCCAGCAGTCAGGGGTCCACAGATACGCAGTATTTT.

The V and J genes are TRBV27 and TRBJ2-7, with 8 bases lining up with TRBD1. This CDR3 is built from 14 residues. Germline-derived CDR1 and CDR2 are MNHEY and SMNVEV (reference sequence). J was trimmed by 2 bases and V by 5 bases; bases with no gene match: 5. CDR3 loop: CASSNRGAPYEQYF. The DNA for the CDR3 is TGTGCCAGCAGTAACAGGGGGGCCCCCTACGAGCAGTACTTC.

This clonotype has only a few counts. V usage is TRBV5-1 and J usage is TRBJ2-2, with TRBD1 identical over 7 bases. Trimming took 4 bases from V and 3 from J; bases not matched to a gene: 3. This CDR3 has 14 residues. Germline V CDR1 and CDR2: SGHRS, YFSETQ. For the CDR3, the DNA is TGCGCCAGCAGCCCGGGACAGCACACCGGGGAGCTGTTTTTT. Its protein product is CASSPGQHTGELFF.

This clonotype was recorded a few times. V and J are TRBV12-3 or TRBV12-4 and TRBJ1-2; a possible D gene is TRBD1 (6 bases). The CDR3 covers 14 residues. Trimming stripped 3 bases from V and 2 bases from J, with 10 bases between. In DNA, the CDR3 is TGTGCCAGCAGTTTTCAAACAGGGAACTATGGCTACACCTTC. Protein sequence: CASSFQTGNYGYTF.

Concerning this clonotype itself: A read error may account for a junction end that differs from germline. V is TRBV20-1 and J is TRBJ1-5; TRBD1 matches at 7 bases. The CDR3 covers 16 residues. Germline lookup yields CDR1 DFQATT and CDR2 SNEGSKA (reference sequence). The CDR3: CCAREEGAGPFLPQHF. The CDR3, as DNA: TGCTGTGCTAGAGAGGAGGGGGCAGGGCCTTTCCTGCCCCAGCATTTT.

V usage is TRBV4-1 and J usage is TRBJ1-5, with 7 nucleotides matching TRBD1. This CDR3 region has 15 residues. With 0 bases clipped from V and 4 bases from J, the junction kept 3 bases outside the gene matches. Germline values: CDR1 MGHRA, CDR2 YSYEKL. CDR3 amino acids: CASSQDPGGNQPQHF. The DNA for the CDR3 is TGCGCCAGCAGCCAAGACCCAGGGGGGAATCAGCCCCAGCATTTT.

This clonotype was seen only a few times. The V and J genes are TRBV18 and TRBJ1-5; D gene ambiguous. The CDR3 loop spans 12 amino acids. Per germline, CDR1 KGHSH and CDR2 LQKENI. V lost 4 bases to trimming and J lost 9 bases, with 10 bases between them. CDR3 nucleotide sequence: TGTGCCAGCTCACGATATGACGCGCCCCAGCATTTT. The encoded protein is CASSRYDAPQHF. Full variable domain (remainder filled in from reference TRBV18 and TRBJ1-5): NAGVMQNPRHLVRRRGQEARLRCSPMKGHSHVYWYRQLPEEGLKFMVYLQKENIIDESGMPKERFSAEFPKEGPSILRIQQVVRGDSAAYFCASSRYDAPQHFGDGTRLSIL.

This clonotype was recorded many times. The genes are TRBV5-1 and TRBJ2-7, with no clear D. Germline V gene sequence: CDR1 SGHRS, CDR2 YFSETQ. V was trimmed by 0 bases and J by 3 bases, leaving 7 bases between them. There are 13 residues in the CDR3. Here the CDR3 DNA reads TGCGCCAGCAGCTTGGCCTCGGTCTACGAGCAGTACTTC. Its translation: CASSLASVYEQYF.

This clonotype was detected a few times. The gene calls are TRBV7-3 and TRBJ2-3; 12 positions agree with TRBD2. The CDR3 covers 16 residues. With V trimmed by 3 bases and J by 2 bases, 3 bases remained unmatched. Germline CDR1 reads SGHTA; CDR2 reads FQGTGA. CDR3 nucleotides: TGTGCCAGCAGCTTCGGACTAGCGGGAACCACAGATACGCAGTATTTT. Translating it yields CASSFGLAGTTDTQYF.

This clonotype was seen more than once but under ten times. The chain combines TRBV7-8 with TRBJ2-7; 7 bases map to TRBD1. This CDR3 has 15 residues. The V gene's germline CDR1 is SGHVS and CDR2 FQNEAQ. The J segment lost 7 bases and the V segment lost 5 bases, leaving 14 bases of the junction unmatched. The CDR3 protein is CASSPSITGAWEQYF. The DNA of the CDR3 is TGTGCCAGCAGCCCGAGTATTACAGGGGCTTGGGAGCAGTACTTC.

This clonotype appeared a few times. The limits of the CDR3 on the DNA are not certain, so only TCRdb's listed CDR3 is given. The CDR3 sequence is CSAFGEGTIQETQYF. J is TRBJ2-5 and V is TRBV20-1; whether TRBD1, the table's D call, matches the DNA was not checked. Both ends counted, the CDR3 spans 15 residues. Germline CDR1 DFQATT, CDR2 SNEGSKA (reference sequence).

CDR3: CASNLKLDNTGELFF. CDR3 sequence (DNA): TGTGCCAGCAACCTAAAGTTGGACAACACCGGGGAGCTGTTTTTT. This sequence joins TRBV6-1 and TRBJ2-2, with D hard to call. The CDR3 sequence is 15 residues long. The V end lost 7 bases, the J end lost 2 bases, and 14 bases lay between the germline ends. Per the germline V gene, CDR1 is MNHNS and CDR2 is SASEGT.

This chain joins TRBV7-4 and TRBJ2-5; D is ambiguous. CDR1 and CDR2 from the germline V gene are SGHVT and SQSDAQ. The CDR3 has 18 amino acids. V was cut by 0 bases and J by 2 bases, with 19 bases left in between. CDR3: CASSLAGTPSTQQETQYF. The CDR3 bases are TGTGCCAGCAGCTTAGCCGGTACACCCTCTACCCAGCAAGAGACCCAGTACTTC.

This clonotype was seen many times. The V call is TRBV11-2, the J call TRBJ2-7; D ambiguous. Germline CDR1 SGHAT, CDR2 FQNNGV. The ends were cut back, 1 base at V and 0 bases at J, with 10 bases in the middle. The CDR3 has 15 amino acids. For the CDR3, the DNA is TGTGCCAGCAGCTTAGGGCAGCCAAGCTCCTACGAGCAGTACTTC. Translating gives CASSLGQPSSYEQYF. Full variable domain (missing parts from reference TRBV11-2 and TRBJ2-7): EAGVAQSPRYKIIEKRQSVAFWCNPISGHATLYWYQQILGQGPKLLIQFQNNGVVDDSQLPKDRFSAERLKGVDSTLKIQPAKLEDSAVYLCASSLGQPSSYEQYFGPGTRLTVT.